The 21 T cell receptor beta chains reported below all come from one sample, sequenced in a study of blood T cells in healthy people across ages. A sample-barcoded 5' primer and a J-beta primer mix were used in a second PCR of roughly 7 to 12 cycles. One entry per CDR3 protein, called by TCRdb with MiXCR from the 5' RACE reads. This sample has 850,000 to 1,000,000 distinct CDR3 sequences, with under 50% found just once. What was sequenced was blood. All receptors derive from a man younger than 45 in good health.

The CDR3 nucleotides are TGCAGCGTTTCCGTCCAAGCCAAAAACATTCAGTACTTC. Encoded protein: CSVSVQAKNIQYF. The chain combines TRBV29-1 with TRBJ2-4; D gene uncertain. CDR1 SQVTM and CDR2 ANQGSEA come from the germline V gene. The CDR3 is 13 amino acids. The V gene lost 5 bases and the J gene lost 0 bases, with 8 bases spanning the gap.

The chain combines TRBV30 with TRBJ2-3; D is unresolved. The length of the CDR3 is 12 residues. The V end lost 2 bases, the J end lost 2 bases, and 5 bases lay between the germline ends. Looked up from germline, CDR1 is GTSNPN and CDR2 is SVGIG (reference sequence). CDR3 residues: CAWSPPTDTQYF. In nucleotides, the CDR3 is TGTGCCTGGAGTCCGCCCACAGATACGCAGTATTTT.

The gene calls are TRBV27 and TRBJ2-7; TRBD2 aligns across 7 bases. Germline loops: CDR1 MNHEY, CDR2 SMNVEV (reference sequence). The V and J ends lost 2 bases and 3 bases, in that order; junction bases with no gene match: 4. The CDR3 spans 14 residues. The chain's CDR3 is CASSLNGRGYEQYF. The CDR3 DNA reads as TGTGCCAGCAGTTTAAATGGGAGGGGCTACGAGCAGTACTTC.

This CDR3 reads CSARAQGQGTQYF. The CDR3 DNA follows: TGCAGTGCTAGAGCGCAGGGACAGGGTACGCAGTATTTT. This rearrangement joins TRBV20-1 to TRBJ2-3; TRBD1 agrees at 9 bases. Germline lookup yields CDR1 DFQATT and CDR2 SNEGSKA (reference sequence). V was pared by 1 base and J by 8 bases, with 4 bases of the junction left unmatched. The CDR3 is 13 amino acids.

This sequence joins TRBV25-1 and TRBJ2-2; TRBD1 agrees at 11 bases. The CDR3 has 18 residues. Trimming removed 4 bases from V and 1 base from J; junction bases left unmatched: 8. Germline-derived CDR1 and CDR2 are MGHDK and SYGVNS. DNA of the CDR3: TGTGCCAGCAGTGCCAGAGCCGGGACAGGGGGGAACACCGGGGAGCTGTTTTTT. Encoded protein: CASSARAGTGGNTGELFF.

The rearrangement uses TRBV16 and TRBJ1-6; maybe TRBD1 (5 bases). The germline CDR1 and CDR2 sequences are KGHSY and FQNENV. The V gene lost 1 base and the J gene lost 10 bases, with 14 bases spanning the gap. The CDR3 loop spans 15 amino acids. The CDR3 is CASSQWGAGESPLHF. The CDR3 DNA follows: TGTGCCAGCAGCCAATGGGGAGCGGGGGAATCACCCCTCCACTTT.

As to this clonotype: This may stem from a read error, because a much larger clone lies one nucleotide away. V and J are TRBV4-2 and TRBJ2-5; D assignment may be TRBD1 or TRBD2 (6 bases each). Germline V gives CDR1 LGHNA, CDR2 YNFKEQ. Trimming removed 4 bases from V and 11 bases from J, with 20 bases in between. The CDR3 sequence is 14 residues long. This chain's CDR3 is CASSRVGGQAEQYF. The DNA of the CDR3 is TGTGCCAGCAGCCGAGTCGGGGGCCAAGCAGAGCAGTACTTC.

The chain couples TRBV15 to TRBJ2-3; TRBD2 aligns across 7 bases. The V and J ends lost 3 bases and 5 bases, in that order; junction bases with no gene match: 11. Germline CDR1 reads LNHNV; CDR2 reads YYDKDF (reference sequence). The CDR3 covers 16 residues. Here the CDR3 DNA reads TGTGCCACCAGCAGGACTAAAGCGGGGTCCGGAGATACGCAGTATTTT. It encodes CATSRTKAGSGDTQYF.

The chain joins TRBV3-1 to TRBJ1-1; D not certain. The CDR3 contains 15 residues. The germline gives CDR1 LGHDT, CDR2 YNNKEL (reference sequence). Trimming took 5 bases from V and 1 from J, leaving 14 bases between them. The CDR3 DNA reads TGTGCCAGCAGCGCTACCGGACTCTCGAACACTGAAGCTTTCTTT. Protein product: CASSATGLSNTEAFF. Full variable domain (missing parts from reference TRBV3-1 and TRBJ1-1): DTAVSQTPKYLVTQMGNDKSIKCEQNLGHDTMYWYKQDSKKFLKIMFSYNNKELIINETVPNRFSPKSPDKAHLNLHINSLELGDSAVYFCASSATGLSNTEAFFGQGTRLTVV.

This clonotype was counted only a few times. The chain carries TRBV10-3 and TRBJ1-6; D is uncertain. Trimming took off 6 bases at V and 0 bases at J, with 9 bases between the two ends. Germline assignment: CDR1 ENHRY and CDR2 SYGVKD. This CDR3 is 15 amino acids long. CDR3 sequence (DNA): TGTGCCATCAGGGCCGACGGCTCCTATAATTCACCCCTCCACTTT. The encoded protein is CAIRADGSYNSPLHF.

This sequence joins TRBV12-3 or TRBV12-4 and TRBJ2-3; D gene uncertain. The CDR3 is 13 amino acids. Trimming removed 3 bases from V and 1 base from J, with 5 bases in between. The CDR3 protein is CASSFPRTDTQYF. In nucleotides, the CDR3 is TGTGCCAGCAGTTTCCCCCGCACAGATACGCAGTATTTT.

The genes are TRBV3-1 and TRBJ2-5; TRBD2 agrees at 7 bases. Germline V gives CDR1 LGHDT, CDR2 YNNKEL (reference sequence). The trim removed 6 bases at V and 11 bases at J, leaving 6 bases unmatched. This CDR3 comprises 11 residues. Written as DNA, the CDR3 is TGTGCCAGCAGGCGCGGGGGAGAGCAGTACTTC. Protein sequence: CASRRGGEQYF.

The V and J genes are TRBV29-1 and TRBJ1-2, with D perhaps TRBD1 (5 bases). Trimming stripped 8 bases from V and 8 bases from J, with 12 bases between. The CDR3 has 10 residues. Germline V gene data show CDR1 as SQVTM and CDR2 as ANQGSEA. The CDR3 DNA sequence: TGCAGCATAGGGGAGGAGGGCTACACCTTC. Translating gives CSIGEEGYTF.

In its sample, this clonotype was seen a few times. The chain has TRBV7-2 and TRBJ2-5; maybe TRBD1 (5 bases). Germline lookup yields CDR1 SGHTA and CDR2 FQGNSA. The CDR3 extends over 13 amino acids. Trimming pared 5 bases from V and 3 bases from J, leaving 10 bases between. DNA for the CDR3: TGTGCCAGCAGCCCCCTAGGGGAAGAGACCCAGTACTTC. The encoded protein is CASSPLGEETQYF.

This clonotype was seen a single time. J is TRBJ1-1 and V is TRBV7-2, with a possible D match to TRBD1 (5 bases). The CDR3 spans 15 residues. V gave up 5 bases and J gave up 1 base, with 14 bases separating them. The germline V gene encodes CDR1 SGHTA and CDR2 FQGNSA. The CDR3 loop is CASSGTGRKNTEAFF. CDR3 DNA sequence: TGTGCCAGCAGCGGGACGGGACGGAAGAACACTGAAGCTTTCTTT. Filled out from reference TRBV7-2 and TRBJ1-1, the complete variable domain reads GAGVSQSPSNKVTEKGKDVELRCDPISGHTALYWYRQSLGQGLEFLIYFQGNSAPDKSGLPSDRFSAERTGGSVSTLTIQRTQQEDSAVYLCASSGTGRKNTEAFFGQGTRLTVV.

This clonotype came up a few times. The chain combines TRBV12-3 or TRBV12-4 with TRBJ2-4; TRBD1 matches at 8 bases. Losses at the gene ends were 6 bases for V and 0 bases for J; bases not matched to a gene: 4. This CDR3 comprises 15 residues. This chain's CDR3 is CASSMTGVAKNIQYF. Written as DNA, the CDR3 is TGTGCCAGCAGCATGACAGGGGTAGCCAAAAACATTCAGTACTTC.

This clonotype has a handful of counts. The chain joins TRBV12-3 or TRBV12-4 to TRBJ1-2, with TRBD1 identical over 8 bases. Germline trimming cut 5 bases from V and 0 bases from J; bases unmatched to any gene: 5. This CDR3 has 15 amino acids. CDR3 DNA: TGTGCCAGCAGTCCCCAGGGGGCGGCTAACTATGGCTACACCTTC. Protein sequence: CASSPQGAANYGYTF.

This clonotype was counted between two and nine times. J is TRBJ2-1 and V is TRBV15, with 8 bases fitting TRBD2. Germline CDR1 reads LNHNV; CDR2 reads YYDKDF (reference sequence). CDR3 length: 16 residues. Trimming took 3 bases from V and 8 from J; bases not matched to a gene: 12. CDR3 protein: CATSSPGGGQVYEQFF. The CDR3 nucleotides read TGTGCCACCAGCAGCCCGGGCGGGGGGCAAGTATATGAGCAGTTCTTC.

In this sample, this clonotype turned up a few times. The chain uses TRBV4-1 and TRBJ1-2; a possible D gene is TRBD1 (5 bases). Trimming shortened V by 0 bases and J by 8 bases, and 16 bases separated the two germline ends. CDR3 length: 15 amino acids. CDR1 MGHRA and CDR2 YSYEKL come from the germline V gene. The CDR3 DNA sequence: TGCGCCAGCAGCCAAGATCCAGAAGGGGCGATAGGCTACACCTTC. Its translation is CASSQDPEGAIGYTF.

This chain connects TRBV4-1 to TRBJ2-3; the match to TRBD2 covers 11 bases. CDR1 is MGHRA, CDR2 YSYEKL, per germline. The V gene end was trimmed by 3 bases and the J gene end by 4 bases; junction bases not matched to a gene: 9. The CDR3 consists of 17 residues. This CDR3 reads CASSQQTGTSGPDTQYF. The CDR3 DNA reads as TGCGCCAGCAGCCAGCAAACCGGGACTAGCGGCCCAGATACGCAGTATTTT.

This clonotype was seen only a few times. The V gene is TRBV24-1, the J gene TRBJ1-1; TRBD1 is a possible D gene (6 bases). Germline V gene data show CDR1 as KGHDR and CDR2 as SFDVKD. The CDR3 runs to 12 residues. Between the trimmed V and J ends, which lost 7 bases and 7 bases, there was a span of 12 bases. The CDR3 region is CATSVGGSEAFF. Here the CDR3 DNA reads TGTGCCACCAGCGTAGGGGGAAGTGAAGCTTTCTTT.